Presented here are 3 T cell receptor beta chains from one specimen sequenced in a study of shared clonotypes between healthy human individuals. Measured with immunoSEQ multiplex PCR; TCRdb has only the in-frame clones, and not every one. The sample consists of over a million clones, around 74% of them appearing once. The sample consisted of memory CD4+ T cells sorted from blood. This sample's subset: CD45RA-negative fraction. Receptors were obtained from a man aged 18 to 29 in good health.

The CDR3 protein is CAIGMPIQETQYF. The CDR3 DNA is TGTGCCATCGGCATGCCAATACAAGAGACCCAGTACTTC. The J gene is TRBJ2-5, the V gene TRBV10-3; D remains unclear. V was cut by 8 bases and J by 2 bases, with 12 bases left in between. The CDR3 is 13 amino acids. In germline, CDR1 is ENHRY, CDR2 SYGVKD.

The chain links TRBV4-1 to TRBJ2-1; 8 nucleotides agree with TRBD2. The J segment lost 5 bases and the V segment lost 4 bases, leaving 7 bases of the junction unmatched. CDR3 length: 15 amino acids. The germline gives CDR1 MGHRA, CDR2 YSYEKL. CDR3 loop: CASSPAGGAHNEQFF. CDR3 sequence (DNA): TGCGCCAGCAGCCCGGCCGGGGGGGCCCACAATGAGCAGTTCTTC.

The chain uses TRBV4-1 and TRBJ2-3; D may be TRBD2 (5 bases). CDR3 length: 14 residues. V was clipped by 4 bases and J by 6 bases, with 14 bases between them. Germline V gives CDR1 MGHRA, CDR2 YSYEKL. Here the CDR3 DNA reads TGCGCCAGCAGCCCGGGGTTCTTAGGGGATACGCAGTATTTT. This sequence encodes CASSPGFLGDTQYF.